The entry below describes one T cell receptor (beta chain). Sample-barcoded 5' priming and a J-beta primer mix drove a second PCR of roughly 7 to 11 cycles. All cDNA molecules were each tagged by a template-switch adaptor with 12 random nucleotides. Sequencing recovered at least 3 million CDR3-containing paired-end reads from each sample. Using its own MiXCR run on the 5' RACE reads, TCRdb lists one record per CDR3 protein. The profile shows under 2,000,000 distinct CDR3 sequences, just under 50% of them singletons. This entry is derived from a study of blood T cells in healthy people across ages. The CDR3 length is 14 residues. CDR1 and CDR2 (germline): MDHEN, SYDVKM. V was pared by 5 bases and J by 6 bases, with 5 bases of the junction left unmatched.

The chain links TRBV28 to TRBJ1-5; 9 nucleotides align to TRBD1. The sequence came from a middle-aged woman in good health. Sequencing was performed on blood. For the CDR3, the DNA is TGTGCCAGCAGTGCGGGGACAGGGACTCAGCCCCAGCATTTT. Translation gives CASSAGTGTQPQHF.